This T cell receptor beta chain is from a study of T-cell memory formation after mild COVID-19. Germline V gene lookup returns CDR1 SGHTA and CDR2 FQGNSA. V was clipped by 1 base and J by 0 bases, with 7 bases between them. The CDR3 runs 15 residues. This clonotype was observed a few times. Sample barcodes and UMIs were carried by the TCR alpha and TCR beta cDNA libraries that 5'RACE generated with constant-segment primers. Each CDR3 protein is one row after TCRdb ran MiXCR on the 5' RACE reads. Among around 510,000 distinct CDR3 sequences listed, roughly 22% were seen once. The chain has TRBV7-2 and TRBJ1-3; D ambiguous. Sample: PBMCs or a T cell subset sorted from them (not recorded which). This sequence was found in an adult woman who had mild COVID-19 (a few samples of this study predate the infection). Cell type and time point are not known. The CDR3 DNA reads as TGTGCCAGCAGCTTAGATGGGTACTCTGGAAACACCATATATTTT. This gives the protein CASSLDGYSGNTIYF.